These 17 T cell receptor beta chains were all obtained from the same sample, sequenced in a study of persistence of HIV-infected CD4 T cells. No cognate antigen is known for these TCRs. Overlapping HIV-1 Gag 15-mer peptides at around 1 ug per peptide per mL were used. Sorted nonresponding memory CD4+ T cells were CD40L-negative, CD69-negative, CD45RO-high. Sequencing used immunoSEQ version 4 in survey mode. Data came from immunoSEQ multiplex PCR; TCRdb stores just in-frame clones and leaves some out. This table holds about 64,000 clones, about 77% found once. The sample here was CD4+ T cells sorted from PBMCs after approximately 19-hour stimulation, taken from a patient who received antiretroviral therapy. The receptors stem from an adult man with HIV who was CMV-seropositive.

CDR3 nucleotides: TGTGCCAGCAATTTAGCACATCTCGGATCTAACTATGGCTACACCTTC. It codes for CASNLAHLGSNYGYTF. The genes are TRBV21-1 and TRBJ1-2. TRBV21-1 is recorded as a pseudogene. The CDR3 extends over 16 amino acids.

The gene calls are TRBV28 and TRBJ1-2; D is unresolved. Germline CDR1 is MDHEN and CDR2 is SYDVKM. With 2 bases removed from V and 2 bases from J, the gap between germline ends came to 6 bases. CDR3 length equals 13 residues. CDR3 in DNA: TGTGCCAGCAGTTTAGCAGGAAACTATGGCTACACCTTC. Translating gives CASSLAGNYGYTF.

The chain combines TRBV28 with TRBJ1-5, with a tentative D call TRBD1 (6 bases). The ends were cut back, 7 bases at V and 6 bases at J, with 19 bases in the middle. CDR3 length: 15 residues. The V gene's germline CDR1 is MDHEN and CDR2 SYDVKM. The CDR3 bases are TGTGCCAGCACCCCGACAGGTCTTGGGGGTCAGCCCCAGCATTTT. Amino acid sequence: CASTPTGLGGQPQHF.

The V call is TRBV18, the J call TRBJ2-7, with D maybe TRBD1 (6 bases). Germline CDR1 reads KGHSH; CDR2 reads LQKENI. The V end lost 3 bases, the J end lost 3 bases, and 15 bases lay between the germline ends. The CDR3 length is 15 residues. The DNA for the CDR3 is TGTGCCAGCTCACCCGGACAGACATCTATCTACGAGCAGTACTTC. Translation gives CASSPGQTSIYEQYF.

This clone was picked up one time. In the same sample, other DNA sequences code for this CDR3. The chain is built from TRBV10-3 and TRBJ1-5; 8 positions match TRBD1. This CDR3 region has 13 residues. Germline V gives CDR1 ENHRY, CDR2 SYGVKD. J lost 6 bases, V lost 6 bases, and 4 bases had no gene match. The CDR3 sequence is CAIRGQEGQPQHF. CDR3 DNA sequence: TGTGCCATCAGGGGACAGGAAGGTCAGCCCCAGCATTTT.

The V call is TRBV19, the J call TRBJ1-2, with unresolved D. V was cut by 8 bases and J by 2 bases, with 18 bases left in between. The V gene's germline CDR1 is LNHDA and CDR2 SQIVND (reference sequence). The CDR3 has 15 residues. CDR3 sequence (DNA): TGTGCCAGTTCTCTAGCCCCAGCCCGGAACTATGGCTACACCTTC. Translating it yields CASSLAPARNYGYTF.

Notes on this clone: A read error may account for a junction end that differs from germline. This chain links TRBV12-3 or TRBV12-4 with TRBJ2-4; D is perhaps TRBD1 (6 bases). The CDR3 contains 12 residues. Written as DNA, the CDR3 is TGTGCCAGTAGTTTGGGGGCAAACATTCAGTACTTC. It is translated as CASSLGANIQYF.

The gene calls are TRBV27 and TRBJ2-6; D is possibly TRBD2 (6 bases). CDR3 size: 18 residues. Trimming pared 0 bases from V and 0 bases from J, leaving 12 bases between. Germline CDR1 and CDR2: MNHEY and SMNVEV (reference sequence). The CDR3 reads CASSLSGGTGSGANVLTF. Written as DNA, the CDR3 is TGTGCCAGCAGTTTATCGGGAGGAACAGGCTCTGGGGCCAACGTCCTGACTTTC.

CDR3 in amino acids: CASSPYGGEQYF. The CDR3 DNA follows: TGTGCCAGCTCACCATACGGTGGCGAGCAGTACTTC. This chain uses TRBV18 with TRBJ2-7; D is undetermined. In germline, CDR1 is KGHSH, CDR2 LQKENI. The V and J ends lost 2 bases and 6 bases respectively, with 8 bases between them. The CDR3 contains 12 residues.

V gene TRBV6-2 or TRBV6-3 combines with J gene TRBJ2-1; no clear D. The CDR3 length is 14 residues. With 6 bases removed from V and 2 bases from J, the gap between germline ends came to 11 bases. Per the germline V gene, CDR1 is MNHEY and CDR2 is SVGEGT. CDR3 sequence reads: CASSPYQPYNEQFF. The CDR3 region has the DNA TGTGCCAGCAGCCCTTATCAGCCCTACAATGAGCAGTTCTTC.

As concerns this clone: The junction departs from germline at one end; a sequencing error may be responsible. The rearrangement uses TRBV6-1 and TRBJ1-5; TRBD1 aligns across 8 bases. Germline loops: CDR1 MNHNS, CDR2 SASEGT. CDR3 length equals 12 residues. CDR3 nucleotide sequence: TGTGCCAGCAGTGAAGCCGGACAGGGTCCCGCTTTT. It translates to CASSEAGQGPAF.

For the CDR3, the DNA is TGTGCCAGCAGCGCAGGGACAGGGGGTACCTACGAGCAGTACTTC. This sequence encodes CASSAGTGGTYEQYF. This chain joins TRBV9 and TRBJ2-7; 11 nucleotides line up with TRBD1. Germline lookup yields CDR1 SGDLS and CDR2 YYNGEE. The junction had 4 bases not matched to a gene; V was cut back by 3 bases and J by 2 bases. The CDR3 has 15 amino acids.

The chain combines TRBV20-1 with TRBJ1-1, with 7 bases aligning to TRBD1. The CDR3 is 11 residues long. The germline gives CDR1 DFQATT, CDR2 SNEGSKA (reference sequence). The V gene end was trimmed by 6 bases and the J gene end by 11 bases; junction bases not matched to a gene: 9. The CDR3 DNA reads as TGCAGTGCGGACGACAGGGTAGAGGCTTTCTTT. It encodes CSADDRVEAFF.

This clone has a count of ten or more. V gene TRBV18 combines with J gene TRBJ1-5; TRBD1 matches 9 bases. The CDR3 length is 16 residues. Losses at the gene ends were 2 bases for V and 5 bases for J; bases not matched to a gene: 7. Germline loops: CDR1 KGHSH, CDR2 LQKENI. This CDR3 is CASSPMGDRAYQPQHF. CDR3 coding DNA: TGTGCCAGCTCACCAATGGGGGACAGGGCCTATCAGCCCCAGCATTTT.

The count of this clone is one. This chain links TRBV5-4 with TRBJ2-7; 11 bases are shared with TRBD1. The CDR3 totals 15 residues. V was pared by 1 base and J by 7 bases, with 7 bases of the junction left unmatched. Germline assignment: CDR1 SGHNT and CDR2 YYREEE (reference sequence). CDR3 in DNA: TGTGCCAGCAGCTTGACCGGGACAGGGGGGAGAGAGCAGTACTTC. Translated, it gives CASSLTGTGGREQYF.

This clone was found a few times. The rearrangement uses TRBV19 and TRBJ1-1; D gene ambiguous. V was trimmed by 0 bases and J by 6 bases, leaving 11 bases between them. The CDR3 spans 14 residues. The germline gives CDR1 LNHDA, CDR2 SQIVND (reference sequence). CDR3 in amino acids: CASSIDQTLPEAFF. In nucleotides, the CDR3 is TGTGCCAGTAGTATAGATCAGACCTTGCCTGAAGCTTTCTTT.

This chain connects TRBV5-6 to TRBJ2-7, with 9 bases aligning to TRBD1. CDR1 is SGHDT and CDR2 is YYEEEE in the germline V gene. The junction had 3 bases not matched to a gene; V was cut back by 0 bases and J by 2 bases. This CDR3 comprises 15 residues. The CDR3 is CASSLAGDRAYEQYF. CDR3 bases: TGTGCCAGCAGCTTGGCCGGGGACAGGGCCTACGAGCAGTACTTC.